A selection of T cell receptor beta chains follows, all from one sample in a study of blood T cell repertoires in COVID-19. Sequencing was performed with immunoSEQ multiplex PCR; in TCRdb, only in-frame clones are kept and a portion is missing. The data show fewer than 200,000 clones, with 80% to 90% seen just once and roughly 19% held by the top ten. Sequencing was done on a sample of peripheral blood. These receptors originate from a woman aged 70 to 79 who had recovered from COVID-19. CDR3s include the opening cysteine and the closing phenylalanine or tryptophan. Each record gives: J gene, clone size, D gene, V gene, CDR3 protein, CDR3 DNA. D genes are given only for firm matches. Not all rows give a size; the values are once, few, many and, for expanded clones, a class.

TRBJ1-3	.	.	TRBV11-3	CASGGQTSSGNTIYF	TGTGCCAGCGGTGGGCAGACGAGCTCTGGAAACACCATATATTTT
TRBJ2-1	few	TRBD1	TRBV7-3	CASSLDRGGYNEQFF	TGTGCCAGCAGCCTGGACAGGGGAGGCTACAATGAGCAGTTCTTC
TRBJ1-1	.	.	TRBV7-3	CASSPPTAWNTEAFF	TGTGCCAGCAGCCCACCGACAGCTTGGAACACTGAAGCTTTCTTT
TRBJ2-1	.	TRBD1	TRBV5-1	CASSPHRGPQQFF	TGCGCCAGCAGCCCCCACAGGGGGCCCCAGCAGTTCTTC
TRBJ1-1	.	TRBD1	TRBV10-3	CAISDAQGGWTEAFF	TGTGCCATCAGTGACGCACAGGGGGGATGGACTGAAGCTTTCTTT
TRBJ1-1	.	.	TRBV2	CASSEVRAAPGAFF	TGTGCCAGCAGTGAGGTGCGCGCGGCCCCGGGAGCTTTCTTT
TRBJ1-6	once	.	TRBV28	CASSFPQTGNNSPLHF	TGTGCCAGCAGTTTCCCCCAGACAGGCAATAATTCACCCCTCCACTTT
TRBJ1-1	.	TRBD1	TRBV24-1	CATSAPGGAEAFF	TGTGCCACCAGTGCCCCAGGGGGTGCTGAAGCTTTCTTT
TRBJ2-2	.	.	TRBV2	CASGPPGFPTGELFF	TGTGCCAGCGGACCTCCGGGGTTCCCTACCGGGGAGCTGTTTTTT
TRBJ1-2	few	TRBD1	TRBV6-5	CASRRDSAYGYTF	TGTGCCAGCAGGCGGGACAGCGCCTATGGCTACACCTTC
TRBJ2-7	.	.	TRBV29-1	CSVDRGSYEQYF	TGCAGCGTTGATCGGGGGAGCTACGAGCAGTACTTC
TRBJ2-3	.	.	TRBV3-1/TRBV3-2	CASSLRSSTDTQYF	TGTGCCAGCAGCCTGAGATCTAGCACAGATACGCAGTATTTT
TRBJ2-5	.	TRBD2	TRBV18	CASPPPSGRALGETQYF	TGTGCCAGCCCGCCCCCTAGCGGGAGGGCCCTCGGGGAGACCCAGTACTTC
TRBJ1-3	.	.	TRBV6-5	CASSPRGDAGNTIYF	TGTGCCAGCAGTCCCCGGGGGGACGCTGGAAACACCATATATTTT
TRBJ1-5	.	TRBD1	TRBV5-4	CASSPSTGKNQPQHF	TGTGCCAGCAGCCCCTCGACAGGGAAGAATCAGCCCCAGCATTTT
TRBJ1-1	.	TRBD1	TRBV7-9	CASSLRGRGSTEAFF	TGTGCCAGCAGCTTGAGGGGGCGGGGAAGCACTGAAGCTTTCTTT
TRBJ1-2	.	.	TRBV19	CASSDSYGYTF	TGTGCCAGTAGTGACAGTTATGGCTACACCTTC
TRBJ1-4	.	.	TRBV2	CASSGAGREKLFF	TGTGCCAGCAGTGGGGCTGGCCGGGAAAAACTGTTTTTT
TRBJ1-2	.	.	TRBV7-6	CASSRHGGGGYGYTF	TGTGCCAGCAGCCGACATGGCGGAGGAGGGTATGGCTACACCTTC
TRBJ1-5	.	.	TRBV4-1	CASSQARDKNQPQHF	TGCGCCAGCAGCCAGGCCAGGGACAAAAATCAGCCCCAGCATTTT
TRBJ2-4	.	.	TRBV6-2/TRBV6-3	CASSYIPGTVQYF	TGTGCCAGCAGTTACATACCCGGGACTGTTCAGTACTTC
TRBJ2-1	.	TRBD2	TRBV5-1	CASSWPTSGGQRVYNEQFF	TGCGCCAGCAGCTGGCCGACTAGCGGGGGGCAACGGGTCTACAATGAGCAGTTCTTC
TRBJ2-7	.	TRBD1	TRBV25-1	CASSEHGQGAVTGQYF	TGTGCCAGCAGTGAACATGGACAGGGGGCTGTAACGGGGCAGTACTTC
TRBJ2-1	.	TRBD2	TRBV28	CASSRGTSGRNEQFF	TGTGCCAGCAGCCGCGGGACTAGCGGGAGGAATGAGCAGTTCTTC
TRBJ2-1	few	TRBD2	TRBV7-3	CASSRGGTSPSYNEQFF	TGCGCCAGCAGCCGGGGGGGGACTAGCCCCTCCTACAATGAGCAGTTCTTC
TRBJ2-5	once	TRBD2	TRBV6-2/TRBV6-3	CASSPGGLAGGPRETQYF	TGTGCCAGCAGCCCCGGGGGACTAGCGGGGGGGCCCCGAGAGACCCAGTACTTC
TRBJ2-3	.	.	TRBV10-3	CAISGGGASVTDTQYF	TGTGCCATCAGTGGGGGTGGGGCTAGCGTCACAGATACGCAGTATTTT
TRBJ2-1	.	.	TRBV7-2	CASSFGGYEQFF	TGTGCCAGCAGCTTTGGGGGGTATGAGCAGTTCTTC
TRBJ1-2	few	.	TRBV21-1	CASRSRNNYGYTF	TGTGCCAGCAGGTCCAGAAATAACTATGGCTACACCTTC
TRBJ2-4	.	TRBD2	TRBV18	CASSPGTSENIQYF	TGTGCCAGCTCACCCGGGACTAGCGAAAACATTCAGTACTTC
TRBJ2-6	once	TRBD1	TRBV5-6	CASSLGGTVGPPGANVLTF	TGTGCCAGCAGCTTGGGGGGGACAGTGGGGCCCCCTGGGGCCAACGTCCTGACTTTC
TRBJ1-1	.	.	TRBV7-2	CASSSDRNTEAFF	TGTGCCAGCAGCTCGGACAGGAACACTGAAGCTTTCTTT
TRBJ2-1	.	TRBD2	TRBV10-1	CASGSGLAGEQFF	TGCGCCAGTGGGAGCGGGCTAGCGGGCGAGCAGTTCTTC
TRBJ1-1	.	.	TRBV12-3/TRBV12-4	CASSRGQRAFF	TGTGCCAGCAGCCGAGGGCAACGGGCTTTCTTT
TRBJ2-5	.	TRBD1	TRBV6-6	CASSRQGTGKGETQYF	TGTGCCAGCAGTCGCCAGGGGACAGGGAAAGGGGAGACCCAGTACTTC
TRBJ2-5	.	.	TRBV6-1	CASSTGETQYF	TGTGCCAGCAGTACCGGGGAGACCCAGTACTTC
TRBJ2-4	.	TRBD1	TRBV5-1	CASSFRSQGASKNIQYF	TGCGCCAGCAGCTTTAGGTCCCAGGGGGCGTCCAAAAACATTCAGTACTTC
TRBJ2-1	once	TRBD1	TRBV9	CASSTLPGQGGHEQFF	TGTGCCAGCAGCACCCTACCGGGACAGGGGGGCCATGAGCAGTTCTTC
TRBJ1-1	.	.	TRBV7-2	CASSLTYETFTMNTEAFF	TGTGCCAGCAGCTTAACGTACGAGACTTTTACTATGAACACTGAAGCTTTCTTT
TRBJ1-3	.	.	TRBV3-1/TRBV3-2	CASSPPGSGNTIYF	TGTGCCAGCAGCCCCCCGGGCTCTGGAAACACCATATATTTT
TRBJ2-7	.	TRBD2	TRBV4-1	CASSPGTSRNEQYF	TGCGCCAGCAGCCCCGGGACTAGCAGGAACGAGCAGTACTTC
TRBJ2-1	.	.	TRBV7-3	CASSPGLLVEQFF	TGTGCCAGCAGCCCGGGACTCCTAGTTGAGCAGTTCTTC
TRBJ2-5	.	TRBD2	TRBV3-1/TRBV3-2	CASSQIAGQETQYF	TGTGCCAGCAGCCAAATAGCGGGGCAAGAGACCCAGTACTTC
TRBJ2-1	.	TRBD2	TRBV4-1	CASSQVRLAGKHEQFF	TGCGCCAGCAGCCAAGTGAGGCTAGCGGGAAAACATGAGCAGTTCTTC